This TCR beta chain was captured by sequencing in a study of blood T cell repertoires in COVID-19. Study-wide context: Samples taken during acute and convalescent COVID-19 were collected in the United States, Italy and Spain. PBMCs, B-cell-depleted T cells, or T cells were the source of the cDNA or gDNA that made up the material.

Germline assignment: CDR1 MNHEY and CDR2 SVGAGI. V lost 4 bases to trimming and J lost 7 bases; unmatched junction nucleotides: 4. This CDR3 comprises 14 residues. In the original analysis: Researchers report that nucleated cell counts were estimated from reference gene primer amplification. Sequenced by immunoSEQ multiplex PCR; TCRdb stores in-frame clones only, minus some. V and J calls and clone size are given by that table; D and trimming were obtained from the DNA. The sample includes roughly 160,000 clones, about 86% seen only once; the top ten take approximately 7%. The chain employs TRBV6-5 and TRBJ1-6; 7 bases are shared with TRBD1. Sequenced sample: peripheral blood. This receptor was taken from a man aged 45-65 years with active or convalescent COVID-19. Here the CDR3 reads CASSSRQGNSPLHF. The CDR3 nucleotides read TGTGCCAGCAGTTCCCGACAGGGAAATTCACCCCTCCACTTT.